Below are 30 T cell receptor beta chains sequenced from a single sample in a study of cytomegalovirus exposure and HLA in healthy donors. PCR amplification relied on 60 Vbeta primers (plus 13 Jbeta primers). Clones were sequenced by immunoSEQ multiplex PCR, and TCRdb holds only the in-frame ones, with some missing. The data contain about 92,000 clones, more than 65% of them singletons. The specimen sequenced was PBMCs. These receptors were collected from a girl aged 2-9 years in good health and CMV-seropositive.

The J gene is TRBJ2-1, the V gene TRBV2, with 8 positions matching TRBD2. Trimming removed 3 bases from V and 10 bases from J; junction bases left unmatched: 8. Germline CDR1 SNHLY, CDR2 FYNNEI. CDR3 length: 14 amino acids. Here the CDR3 DNA reads TGTGCCAGCAGTGACTCGGGAGGGGTTGGCGAGCAGTTCTTC. Protein sequence: CASSDSGGVGEQFF.

The V and J genes are TRBV2 and TRBJ1-2, with TRBD1 as a possible D gene (6 bases). Germline assignment: CDR1 SNHLY and CDR2 FYNNEI. The CDR3 runs to 15 residues. V shed 1 base and J shed 4 bases, with 13 bases lying between them. The CDR3 region is CASSEVMDRSYGYTF. The CDR3 nucleotides are TGTGCCAGCAGTGAAGTGATGGACAGATCCTATGGCTACACCTTC.

This clone was counted once. V gene TRBV29-1 combines with J gene TRBJ1-2, with D possibly being TRBD1 (6 bases). This CDR3 contains 14 residues. Trimming took 4 bases from V and 7 from J, leaving 19 bases between them. From germline, CDR1 is SQVTM and CDR2 ANQGSEA. The CDR3 loop is CSVAGTNSGGGYTF. The CDR3 bases are TGCAGCGTTGCAGGGACAAACTCGGGGGGTGGCTACACCTTC.

V and J are TRBV11-2 and TRBJ1-4; D uncertain. The CDR3 runs to 15 residues. Trimming took 1 base from V and 5 from J, leaving 11 bases between them. The germline V gene encodes CDR1 SGHAT and CDR2 FQNNGV. The CDR3 bases are TGTGCCAGCAGCTTAGTCTACAGTGGGAATGAAAAACTGTTTTTT. Protein product: CASSLVYSGNEKLFF.

The chain recombines TRBV7-2 with TRBJ2-3; 7 bases align to TRBD2. The V segment lost 3 bases and the J segment 5 bases; nucleotides outside the gene matches: 2. This CDR3 is built from 13 residues. Germline CDR1 SGHTA, CDR2 FQGNSA. The CDR3 sequence: CASSLAGEDTQYF. CDR3 in DNA: TGTGCCAGCAGCTTGGCGGGAGAAGATACGCAGTATTTT.

J is TRBJ1-2 and V is TRBV7-2; 7 nucleotides align to TRBD1. The CDR3 is 14 residues long. J was trimmed by 6 bases and V by 0 bases; bases with no gene match: 4. Germline CDR1 SGHTA, CDR2 FQGNSA. CDR3 sequence: CASSLARDSHGYTF. The CDR3 DNA is TGTGCCAGCAGCTTAGCTAGGGACAGTCATGGCTACACCTTC.

The V and J genes are TRBV7-9 and TRBJ2-7; D remains ambiguous. Trimming shortened V by 1 base and J by 2 bases, and 9 bases separated the two germline ends. Germline V CDR1 and CDR2: SEHNR, FQNEAQ (reference sequence). The length of the CDR3 is 14 residues. CDR3 region: CASSLVDLTYEQYF. CDR3 DNA: TGTGCCAGCAGCTTAGTAGATTTAACCTACGAGCAGTACTTC.

The rearrangement uses TRBV6-5 and TRBJ2-3; 9 bases agree with TRBD2. Losses at the gene ends were 4 bases for V and 4 bases for J; bases not matched to a gene: 3. The CDR3 has 14 amino acids. Germline V gives CDR1 MNHEY, CDR2 SVGAGI. The CDR3 region has the DNA TGTGCCAGCAGTTCTAGCGGGAACGCAGATACGCAGTATTTT. As protein: CASSSSGNADTQYF.

The chain couples TRBV19 to TRBJ1-5, with 9 bases that match TRBD1. CDR3 length: 15 residues. The germline V gene encodes CDR1 LNHDA and CDR2 SQIVND (reference sequence). The V and J ends lost 7 bases and 2 bases, in that order; junction bases with no gene match: 6. The CDR3 loop is CASTPGQGGNQPQHF. The CDR3 bases are TGTGCCAGTACCCCGGGACAGGGTGGCAATCAGCCCCAGCATTTT.

The chain uses TRBV6-5 and TRBJ1-4; D may be TRBD1 (5 bases). In germline, CDR1 is MNHEY, CDR2 SVGAGI. CDR3 length equals 15 residues. V lost 5 bases to trimming and J lost 0 bases, with 10 bases between them. The CDR3 sequence is CASSRQLATNEKLFF. CDR3 DNA sequence: TGTGCCAGCAGTCGACAGCTGGCAACTAATGAAAAACTGTTTTTT.

The rearrangement uses TRBV7-9 and TRBJ1-2, with 8 bases aligning to TRBD1. This CDR3 region has 14 residues. J lost 6 bases, V lost 6 bases, and 9 bases had no gene match. Germline CDR1 reads SEHNR; CDR2 reads FQNEAQ (reference sequence). CDR3 coding DNA: TGTGCCAGCAGTATCGGACAGGGAGGGGATGGCTACACCTTC. Translated: CASSIGQGGDGYTF.

There are a few counts of this clone. The V and J genes are TRBV18 and TRBJ1-4; TRBD1 aligns across 9 bases. The germline V gene has CDR1 KGHSH and CDR2 LQKENI. The V segment lost 0 bases and the J segment 2 bases; nucleotides outside the gene matches: 7. There are 18 residues in the CDR3. The CDR3 DNA reads TGTGCCAGCTCACCACCCCGGGACAGGGTTGTGACTAATGAAAAACTGTTTTTT. This gives the protein CASSPPRDRVVTNEKLFF.

The CDR3 sequence: CASSPTQVEAFF. CDR3 sequence (DNA): TGTGCCAGCTCACCAACCCAGGTTGAAGCTTTCTTT. The gene calls are TRBV18 and TRBJ1-1; D uncertain. Trimming removed 2 bases at V and 7 bases at J, with 8 bases between. The V gene's germline CDR1 is KGHSH and CDR2 LQKENI. The CDR3 runs to 12 residues.

The chain uses TRBV6-1 and TRBJ1-1; D is possibly TRBD1 (5 bases). The CDR3 runs to 14 residues. V lost 6 bases and J 0 bases, leaving 11 bases between the germline ends. CDR1 is MNHNS, CDR2 SASEGT, per germline. CDR3 nucleotide sequence: TGTGCCAGCAGCCCACAGGTTATGAACACTGAAGCTTTCTTT. This sequence encodes CASSPQVMNTEAFF.

The chain carries TRBV5-1 and TRBJ2-1, with 10 bases fitting TRBD2. The CDR3 contains 15 residues. Looked up from germline, CDR1 is SGHRS and CDR2 is YFSETQ. Losses at the gene ends were 0 bases for V and 4 bases for J; bases not matched to a gene: 1. Here the CDR3 reads CASSLGTSGYNEQFF. CDR3 DNA sequence: TGCGCCAGCAGCTTGGGGACTAGCGGTTACAATGAGCAGTTCTTC.

The chain employs TRBV6-6 and TRBJ2-1; 10 positions match TRBD2. The J segment lost 6 bases and the V segment lost 4 bases, leaving 6 bases of the junction unmatched. Germline CDR1 reads MNHNY; CDR2 reads SVGAGI (reference sequence). CDR3 size: 15 residues. The CDR3 DNA sequence: TGTGCCAGCAGTTCGGGGACTAGCGAGACCAATGAGCAGTTCTTC. Protein: CASSSGTSETNEQFF.

The V and J genes are TRBV6-4 and TRBJ1-1, with D perhaps TRBD1 (5 bases). V shed 0 bases and J shed 2 bases, with 13 bases lying between them. Germline CDR1 MRHNA, CDR2 SNTAGT. The CDR3 is made up of 16 amino acids. CDR3 residues: CASSDSPIRGNTEAFF. The CDR3 coding sequence is TGTGCCAGCAGTGACTCCCCCATTAGGGGTAACACTGAAGCTTTCTTT.

This clone was observed once. This specimen includes other DNA sequences encoding the same CDR3. The chain links TRBV10-2 to TRBJ1-5, with D uncertain. The CDR3 sequence is 15 residues long. Per germline, CDR1 WSHSY and CDR2 SAAADI. Trimming took 5 bases from V and 5 from J, leaving 16 bases between them. This chain's CDR3 is CASSSTGVLDQPQHF. CDR3 coding DNA: TGCGCCAGCAGTTCGACGGGAGTTTTGGATCAGCCCCAGCATTTT.

The rearrangement uses TRBV7-9 and TRBJ1-1; TRBD1 is a possible D gene (6 bases). The V gene lost 8 bases and the J gene lost 0 bases, with 19 bases spanning the gap. CDR3 length equals 16 residues. CDR1 SEHNR and CDR2 FQNEAQ come from the germline V gene (reference sequence). The CDR3 loop reads CASAGQGLSLNTEAFF. The CDR3 region has the DNA TGTGCCAGCGCCGGCCAGGGGCTTTCTCTGAACACTGAAGCTTTCTTT.

The chain carries TRBV10-3 and TRBJ2-3; D is possibly TRBD2 (5 bases). Germline V CDR1 and CDR2: ENHRY, SYGVKD. Trimming removed 0 bases from V and 1 base from J, with 5 bases in between. There are 14 residues in the CDR3. The CDR3 protein is CAISESLGTDTQYF. The CDR3 coding sequence is TGTGCCATCAGTGAGTCACTAGGCACAGATACGCAGTATTTT.

The V gene is TRBV29-1, the J gene TRBJ1-4; 10 bases are a match to TRBD1. The junction had 10 bases not matched to a gene; V was cut back by 8 bases and J by 7 bases. CDR1 and CDR2 (germline): SQVTM, ANQGSEA. The CDR3 is 14 residues long. The CDR3, as DNA: TGCAGCATACTCACGGGACAGGGGCGTGAAAAACTGTTTTTT. Its protein product is CSILTGQGREKLFF. The full variable domain, its missing parts supplied by reference TRBV29-1 and TRBJ1-4, is SAVISQKPSRDICQRGTSLTIQCQVDSQVTMMFWYRQQPGQSLTLIATANQGSEATYESGFVIDKFPISRPNLTFSTLTVSNMSPEDSSIYLCSILTGQGREKLFFGSGTQLSVL.

The chain employs TRBV6-1 and TRBJ2-7; D unresolved. Trimming left V 1 base short and J 3 bases short, with 16 bases between. Germline CDR1 MNHNS, CDR2 SASEGT. This CDR3 has 16 residues. CDR3: CASSEEWALPLYEQYF. Here the CDR3 DNA reads TGTGCCAGCAGTGAAGAATGGGCCCTTCCTCTCTACGAGCAGTACTTC.

The chain employs TRBV28 and TRBJ2-1; 7 bases match TRBD1. The germline V gene has CDR1 MDHEN and CDR2 SYDVKM. Losses at the gene ends were 5 bases for V and 5 bases for J; bases not matched to a gene: 9. There are 15 residues in the CDR3. The CDR3 nucleotides read TGTGCCAGCAGTCCTGGGGGACAGACTAACAATGAGCAGTTCTTC. Translated: CASSPGGQTNNEQFF.

V usage is TRBV29-1 and J usage is TRBJ2-7; D possibly corresponds to TRBD1 (5 bases). V gave up 6 bases and J gave up 2 bases, with 17 bases separating them. In germline, CDR1 is SQVTM, CDR2 ANQGSEA. The CDR3 spans 14 residues. The CDR3: CSVLLRRQPYEQYF. CDR3 in DNA: TGCAGCGTCTTACTCCGGAGACAGCCCTACGAGCAGTACTTC.

The sample holds one count of this clone. The chain is built from TRBV6-6 and TRBJ2-7, with D possibly being TRBD1 (5 bases). V gave up 5 bases and J gave up 0 bases, with 14 bases separating them. This CDR3 is 15 amino acids long. From germline, CDR1 is MNHNY and CDR2 SVGAGI (reference sequence). CDR3 protein: CASSTAGSISYEQYF. CDR3 DNA sequence: TGTGCCAGCAGTACAGCAGGGTCGATCTCCTACGAGCAGTACTTC.

The chain combines TRBV5-4 with TRBJ1-2, with D possibly matching TRBD1 (5 bases). The V gene's germline CDR1 is SGHNT and CDR2 YYREEE (reference sequence). This CDR3 has 15 residues. V gave up 0 bases and J gave up 6 bases, with 15 bases separating them. CDR3 in amino acids: CASSLDRRWGDGYTF. The CDR3 bases are TGTGCCAGCAGCTTGGACAGGAGGTGGGGGGATGGCTACACCTTC. The complete variable domain, with remaining parts taken from reference TRBV5-4 and TRBJ1-2, reads ETGVTQSPTHLIKTRGQQVTLRCSSQSGHNTVSWYQQALGQGPQFIFQYYREEENGRGNFPPRFSGLQFPNYSSELNVNALELDDSALYLCASSLDRRWGDGYTFGSGTRLTVV.

This sequence joins TRBV28 and TRBJ1-2; 7 bases agree with TRBD1. The germline V gene has CDR1 MDHEN and CDR2 SYDVKM. Unmatched junction bases numbered 8, after V lost 6 bases and J lost 7 bases. The CDR3 consists of 13 residues. CDR3 bases: TGTGCCAGCAGCTCTGGGACAGTTAGTGGCTACACCTTC. Its protein is CASSSGTVSGYTF.

The chain is built from TRBV4-1 and TRBJ2-3, with 8 bases matching TRBD1. V lost 1 base to trimming and J lost 2 bases; unmatched junction nucleotides: 8. Germline V gene lookup returns CDR1 MGHRA and CDR2 YSYEKL. The CDR3 totals 17 residues. The CDR3 sequence is CASSQGIPGQVTDTQYF. For the CDR3, the DNA is TGCGCCAGCAGCCAAGGTATTCCGGGACAGGTCACAGATACGCAGTATTTT.

The chain recombines TRBV7-2 with TRBJ1-5; D may be TRBD1 (5 bases). Trimming took off 5 bases at V and 7 bases at J, with 12 bases between the two ends. The germline V gene has CDR1 SGHTA and CDR2 FQGNSA. The CDR3 runs 13 residues. The CDR3: CASSRQGRQPQHF. CDR3 nucleotide sequence: TGTGCCAGCAGCCGGCAGGGTCGGCAGCCCCAGCATTTT.

CDR3 in amino acids: CASSIDGTSGSSEQFF. The CDR3 DNA reads as TGTGCCAGTAGTATAGATGGGACTAGCGGGAGTAGTGAGCAGTTCTTC. The V and J genes are TRBV19 and TRBJ2-1; TRBD2 matches 14 bases. The germline V gene encodes CDR1 LNHDA and CDR2 SQIVND (reference sequence). J gave up 9 bases and V 0 bases, and 4 bases lay outside the gene matches. This CDR3 spans 16 amino acids.